Following are 21 T cell receptor beta chains from one sample sequenced in a study of OX40 agonist ivuxolimab in advanced cancers. Clones were sequenced by immunoSEQ multiplex PCR, and TCRdb holds only the in-frame ones, with some missing. Among tens of thousands of clones listed, just under 90% were seen once. The input for sequencing was CD4+ or CD8+ T cells sorted from blood, taken in a trial of the OX40 agonist ivuxolimab. These receptors all stem from an adult with an advanced solid tumor such as melanoma, head and neck, liver or kidney cancer.

This clone appeared once. The chain links TRBV6-6 to TRBJ2-7; a possible D gene is TRBD2 (6 bases). Germline V gene data show CDR1 as MNHNY and CDR2 as SVGAGI (reference sequence). V gave up 5 bases and J gave up 0 bases, with 17 bases separating them. CDR3 size: 16 residues. DNA of the CDR3: TGTGCCAGCAGTCCCCGAGGAGGGGCGGGCTCCTACGAGCAGTACTTC. This codes for CASSPRGGAGSYEQYF.

This chain joins TRBV7-9 and TRBJ2-7; D might be TRBD1 (6 bases). The CDR3 loop spans 14 amino acids. Trimming cost V 1 base and J 3 bases, with 10 bases left between them. Germline values: CDR1 SEHNR, CDR2 FQNEAQ (reference sequence). The CDR3 nucleotides read TGTGCCAGCAGCTTAGAAAACAGGGACTACGAGCAGTACTTC. Translating it yields CASSLENRDYEQYF.

The chain is built from TRBV7-6 and TRBJ2-1, with 8 bases aligning to TRBD1. V trimming: 5 bases; J trimming: 9 bases; junction bases outside the gene matches: 12. The CDR3 sequence is 15 residues long. CDR1 and CDR2 (germline): SGHVS, FNYEAQ. The CDR3 sequence is CASSPGTGDFSEQFF. The DNA for the CDR3 is TGTGCCAGCAGCCCCGGGACAGGCGACTTTAGTGAGCAGTTCTTC. The entire variable domain, with the rest obtained from reference TRBV7-6 and TRBJ2-1, is as follows: GAGVSQSPRYKVTKRGQDVALRCDPISGHVSLYWYRQALGQGPEFLTYFNYEAQQDKSGLPNDRFSAERPEGSISTLTIQRTEQRDSAMYRCASSPGTGDFSEQFFGPGTRLTVL.

This chain links TRBV12-5 with TRBJ2-7; D call uncertain. Looked up from germline, CDR1 is LGHNT and CDR2 is FRNRAP. Trimming shortened V by 6 bases and J by 1 base, and 4 bases separated the two germline ends. The length of the CDR3 is 11 residues. Written as DNA, the CDR3 is TGTGCTAGTGGCGTTTCCTACGAGCAGTACTTC. Encoded protein: CASGVSYEQYF.

The rearrangement links TRBV30 to TRBJ1-5, with D perhaps matching TRBD1 (6 bases). This CDR3 region has 13 residues. Germline V CDR1 and CDR2: GTSNPN, SVGIG (reference sequence). This CDR3 is CAWPDSFNQPQHF. The CDR3 DNA reads as TGTGCGTGGCCGGACAGCTTCAATCAGCCCCAGCATTTT.

The chain links TRBV11-3 to TRBJ2-2, with no clear D. This CDR3 region has 14 residues. Trimming pared 5 bases from V and 5 bases from J, leaving 12 bases between. Germline CDR1 reads SGHNT; CDR2 reads YENEEA. The CDR3 DNA sequence: TGTGCCAGCAGCGGCCTGGGGTGGACCGGGGAGCTGTTTTTT. Its translation is CASSGLGWTGELFF. The whole variable domain, filled in from reference TRBV11-3 and TRBJ2-2, reads EAGVVQSPRYKIIEKKQPVAFWCNPISGHNTLYWYLQNLGQGPELLIRYENEEAVDDSQLPKDRFSAERLKGVDSTLKIQPAELGDSAVYLCASSGLGWTGELFFGEGSRLTVL.

The chain has TRBV4-3 and TRBJ2-7; tentative D call: TRBD1 (6 bases). This CDR3 contains 16 residues. V was clipped by 0 bases and J by 0 bases, with 12 bases between them. Germline V CDR1 and CDR2: LGHNA, YSLEER. The CDR3: CASSQDYRVPSYEQYF. The DNA of the CDR3 is TGCGCCAGCAGCCAAGACTACAGGGTCCCCTCCTACGAGCAGTACTTC.

The J gene is TRBJ2-7, the V gene TRBV28; the D is unclear. CDR1 is MDHEN, CDR2 SYDVKM, per germline. The length of the CDR3 is 14 residues. Deletions cut 5 bases from V and 3 bases from J, with 14 bases between. Here the CDR3 DNA reads TGTGCCAGCAGTCCGGGTTTAAGCCGCTACGAGCAGTACTTC. This codes for CASSPGLSRYEQYF.

The rearrangement links TRBV9 to TRBJ2-7; a weak D match, TRBD1 (5 bases). The CDR3 covers 16 residues. V was pared by 0 bases and J by 1 base, with 14 bases between. Per the germline V gene, CDR1 is SGDLS and CDR2 is YYNGEE. The CDR3 sequence: CASSVVPGPSSYEQYF. In nucleotides, the CDR3 is TGTGCCAGCAGCGTAGTTCCAGGGCCGAGTTCCTACGAGCAGTACTTC.

The CDR3 loop is CASSPTRTGYEQYF. Here the CDR3 DNA reads TGCGCCAGCAGCCCGACAAGGACAGGGTACGAGCAGTACTTC. The chain links TRBV4-3 to TRBJ2-7; 8 bases align to TRBD1. V lost 4 bases and J lost 4; bases outside the gene matches: 6. Germline values: CDR1 LGHNA, CDR2 YSLEER. The CDR3 runs 14 residues.

This clone appeared a few times. The rearrangement joins TRBV10-3 to TRBJ1-5; 7 nucleotides agree with TRBD1. From germline, CDR1 is ENHRY and CDR2 SYGVKD. The CDR3 extends over 15 amino acids. The J segment lost 4 bases and the V segment lost 6 bases, leaving 9 bases of the junction unmatched. In nucleotides, the CDR3 is TGTGCCATCAGCGGGGAGGGGGCGAATAATCAGCCCCAGCATTTT. It encodes CAISGEGANNQPQHF.

The rearrangement joins TRBV7-9 to TRBJ1-2, with 7 bases that match TRBD1. With 3 bases clipped from V and 2 bases from J, the junction kept 9 bases outside the gene matches. The CDR3 extends over 16 amino acids. Germline-derived CDR1 and CDR2 are SEHNR and FQNEAQ (reference sequence). The CDR3 nucleotides read TGTGCCAGCAGCTTTTTAAGACAGGGCCTGAACTATGGCTACACCTTC. Protein sequence: CASSFLRQGLNYGYTF.

The sample holds a few counts of this clone. The gene calls are TRBV19 and TRBJ1-1; D gene unclear. V was cut by 5 bases and J by 5 bases, with 3 bases left in between. The V gene's germline CDR1 is LNHDA and CDR2 SQIVND (reference sequence). This CDR3 comprises 10 residues. The CDR3 DNA sequence: TGTGCCAGTAGTGATACTGAAGCTTTCTTT. Amino acid sequence: CASSDTEAFF.

The chain carries TRBV4-3 and TRBJ2-1, with 11 bases matching TRBD1. Looked up from germline, CDR1 is LGHNA and CDR2 is YSLEER. Trimming at V came to 7 bases and at J to 7 bases, leaving 9 bases not matched to a gene. CDR3 length: 15 amino acids. CDR3 sequence reads: CASTTGTGGRNEQFF. In DNA form, the CDR3 reads TGCGCCAGCACTACCGGGACAGGGGGAAGAAATGAGCAGTTCTTC.

V and J are TRBV19 and TRBJ2-2, with no clear D. This CDR3 spans 13 amino acids. V was pared by 1 base and J by 7 bases, with 7 bases between. Per germline, CDR1 LNHDA and CDR2 SQIVND (reference sequence). CDR3 sequence: CASSIGAGGELFF. The CDR3 nucleotides are TGTGCCAGTAGTATAGGGGCAGGCGGGGAGCTGTTTTTT.

The chain employs TRBV19 and TRBJ2-1; D is uncertain. This CDR3 is built from 13 residues. The V gene's germline CDR1 is LNHDA and CDR2 SQIVND (reference sequence). Deletions cut 3 bases from V and 0 bases from J, with 3 bases between. This CDR3 is CASSIISYNEQFF. The CDR3, as DNA: TGTGCCAGTAGTATTATCTCCTACAATGAGCAGTTCTTC.

About this clone itself: Other DNA sequences from this sample encode an identical CDR3 as well. The CDR3 sequence is CASSLAPGDTDTQYF. CDR3 nucleotides: TGTGCCAGCAGCTTAGCTCCAGGGGACACAGATACGCAGTATTTT. The chain joins TRBV7-8 to TRBJ2-3; TRBD1 is a possible D gene (6 bases). The CDR3 is 15 residues long. Germline CDR1 and CDR2: SGHVS and FQNEAQ. V lost 0 bases, J lost 2 bases, and 9 bases lay in between.

Of note for this clone: Relative to the germline gene, one junction end is altered; a read error may explain this. The genes are TRBV7-7 and TRBJ2-5; TRBD1 agrees at 7 bases. Germline V CDR1 and CDR2: SSHAT, FNYEAQ (reference sequence). The CDR3 length is 13 residues. The CDR3 sequence: CASSLRDSETQYF. The CDR3 bases are TGTGCTAGCAGCTTAAGGGACAGCGAGACCCAGTACTTC.

This clone was picked up one time. The chain combines TRBV6-6 with TRBJ1-4; possible D gene TRBD1, 6 bases. The CDR3 has 14 residues. V gave up 5 bases and J gave up 2 bases, with 9 bases separating them. The germline V gene has CDR1 MNHNY and CDR2 SVGAGI (reference sequence). CDR3 region: CASSRTATNEKLFF. CDR3 DNA sequence: TGTGCCAGCAGTAGGACAGCGACTAATGAAAAACTGTTTTTT.

In DNA form, the CDR3 reads TGTGCCAGCAGCTTACCGGACGGGGGCGGGTATGGCTACACCTTC. It encodes CASSLPDGGGYGYTF. The genes are TRBV7-2 and TRBJ1-2; TRBD1 is a possible D gene (6 bases). Germline V gives CDR1 SGHTA, CDR2 FQGNSA. V shed 2 bases and J shed 5 bases, with 15 bases lying between them. The CDR3 contains 15 residues.

The rearrangement joins TRBV4-1 to TRBJ2-2; D gene unclear. V was shortened by 4 bases and J by 4 bases, with 1 base between the two germline ends. CDR1 and CDR2 (germline): MGHRA, YSYEKL. The length of the CDR3 is 11 residues. CDR3 in DNA: TGCGCCAGCAGCCTCACCGGGGAGCTGTTTTTT. This codes for CASSLTGELFF.